Each of the 3 T cell receptor beta chains below was sequenced from the same sample in a study of T cell responses to AZD1222 COVID-19 vaccine. Generated by immunoSEQ multiplex PCR, the TCRdb table keeps only in-frame clones and is missing some. There are about 160,000 clones in the sample; 90% to 95% occur only once, and roughly 1.2% lies in the top ten. The source was peripheral blood, collected on day 0 of AZD1222 vaccination. These receptor sequences come from an adult in good health.

This clone was recorded only once. This chain connects TRBV9 to TRBJ2-2; 9 bases align to TRBD1. Germline-derived CDR1 and CDR2 are SGDLS and YYNGEE. The CDR3 covers 16 residues. After removal of 6 bases from V and 4 bases from J, the junction contained 10 bases not matched to a gene. CDR3 amino acids: CASTVGGTGSTGELFF. In nucleotides, the CDR3 is TGTGCCAGCACCGTGGGGGGGACAGGGTCCACCGGGGAGCTGTTTTTT.

This clone was recorded only once. The same CDR3 can be traced to other DNA sequences in this sample. V is TRBV5-1 and J is TRBJ2-3; D is unresolved. Trimming stripped 0 bases from V and 1 base from J, with 3 bases between. Per the germline V gene, CDR1 is SGHRS and CDR2 is YFSETQ. The CDR3 sequence is 13 residues long. CDR3 loop: CASSLGGTDTQYF. CDR3 nucleotides: TGCGCCAGCAGCTTGGGGGGCACAGATACGCAGTATTTT.

This sequence joins TRBV7-2 and TRBJ1-5; no definite D call. The germline V gene encodes CDR1 SGHTA and CDR2 FQGNSA. The germline V and J ends were trimmed by 1 base and 4 bases, with 8 bases remaining between them. The CDR3 totals 14 residues. Written as DNA, the CDR3 is TGTGCCAGCAGCTTAGAGGGCGGGAATCAGCCCCAGCATTTT. Translation gives CASSLEGGNQPQHF.